This T cell receptor beta chain is from a study of blood T cell repertoires in COVID-19. Study overall: There were acute and convalescent COVID-19 samples, and they came from the United States, Italy and Spain.

There are 13 residues in the CDR3. Germline CDR1 LNHDA, CDR2 SQIVND (reference sequence). The junction had 7 bases not matched to a gene; V was cut back by 9 bases and J by 6 bases. The data were produced by immunoSEQ multiplex PCR, yet TCRdb's version contains in-frame clones alone and is incomplete. The table includes fewer than 150,000 clones, 84% detected once. This receptor was taken from a human donor in a cohort sampled during active COVID-19. The rearrangement joins TRBV19 to TRBJ1-1; 10 bases align to TRBD1. The sample was peripheral blood. The CDR3 protein is CASKPGQGPEAFF. The CDR3 DNA sequence: TGTGCCAGCAAACCGGGACAGGGGCCTGAAGCTTTCTTT.